Presented here are 31 T cell receptor beta chains from one specimen sequenced in a study of T cells in Graves' hyperthyroidism and ophthalmopathy. The source material, RNA transcripts, was used to amplify TCR beta CDR3 regions. HTBI primers were used for first-round RT-PCR of the TCR CDR3. TCRdb fed the multiplex PCR reads into MiXCR, producing one record per CDR3 protein. The profile shows 800,000 or so distinct CDR3 sequences, 38% of them singletons. The sequencing input was blood. These receptors came from a man between 18 and 29 years old with Graves' hyperthyroidism.

This clonotype was counted at least ten times. The V gene is TRBV7-6, the J gene TRBJ2-7; 8 bases map to TRBD2. The CDR3 sequence is 14 residues long. In germline, CDR1 is SGHVS, CDR2 FNYEAQ. The trim removed 4 bases at V and 6 bases at J, leaving 8 bases unmatched. The CDR3 is CASSSGLAGLEQYF. The CDR3 nucleotides read TGTGCCAGCAGCTCGGGTTTAGCGGGACTCGAGCAGTACTTC.

This clonotype was seen a handful of times. This chain joins TRBV5-1 and TRBJ1-2, with D unresolved. V was trimmed by 0 bases and J by 5 bases, leaving 8 bases between them. Germline values: CDR1 SGHRS, CDR2 YFSETQ. The CDR3 contains 13 residues. DNA of the CDR3: TGCGCCAGCAGCTTGGACGGAGCTTATGGCTACACCTTC. Amino acids: CASSLDGAYGYTF.

This clonotype was seen at least ten times. The gene calls are TRBV5-1 and TRBJ1-6; the match to TRBD1 covers 11 bases. Looked up from germline, CDR1 is SGHRS and CDR2 is YFSETQ. CDR3 length: 15 amino acids. V trimming: 4 bases; J trimming: 9 bases; junction bases outside the gene matches: 6. The CDR3 sequence: CASSPSGQGGSPLHF. As DNA, the CDR3 is TGCGCCAGCAGCCCTTCGGGACAGGGGGGTTCACCCCTCCACTTT.

This chain connects TRBV5-1 to TRBJ2-7; 10 bases line up with TRBD2. Germline V gene lookup returns CDR1 SGHRS and CDR2 YFSETQ. V lost 3 bases to trimming and J lost 3 bases; unmatched junction nucleotides: 6. This CDR3 has 15 amino acids. The CDR3 is CASSYGTSVVYEQYF. The CDR3 bases are TGCGCCAGCAGCTACGGGACTAGCGTAGTCTACGAGCAGTACTTC. The variable domain in full, completed from reference TRBV5-1 and TRBJ2-7, reads KAGVTQTPRYLIKTRGQQVTLSCSPISGHRSVSWYQQTPGQGLQFLFEYFSETQRNKGNFPGRFSGRQFSNSRSEMNVSTLELGDSALYLCASSYGTSVVYEQYFGPGTRLTVT.

This rearrangement joins TRBV25-1 to TRBJ1-6, with 11 bases that match TRBD1. CDR1 is MGHDK, CDR2 SYGVNS, per germline. J gave up 8 bases and V 8 bases, and 5 bases lay outside the gene matches. The CDR3 contains 14 residues. CDR3 sequence (DNA): TGTGCCAGCGCCCGGACAGGGGGCGATTCACCCCTCCACTTT. The encoded protein is CASARTGGDSPLHF.

V gene TRBV2 combines with J gene TRBJ1-2; 12 bases match TRBD1. V was pared by 3 bases and J by 6 bases, with 5 bases of the junction left unmatched. Germline V lookup: CDR1 SNHLY, CDR2 FYNNEI. The CDR3 consists of 15 residues. In DNA form, the CDR3 reads TGTGCCAGCAGTGACCCAGGGACAGGGGGCAATGGCTACACCTTC. Its protein product is CASSDPGTGGNGYTF.

The chain couples TRBV6-1 to TRBJ1-1; D unresolved. The CDR3 is 13 residues long. CDR1 and CDR2 from the germline V gene are MNHNS and SASEGT. Trimming pared 5 bases from V and 0 bases from J, leaving 7 bases between. In DNA, the CDR3 is TGTGCCAGCAGTTACGTATTGAACACTGAAGCTTTCTTT. Translating it yields CASSYVLNTEAFF.

V is TRBV19 and J is TRBJ1-5, with D possibly matching TRBD1 (5 bases). CDR1 is LNHDA, CDR2 SQIVND, per germline (reference sequence). V was clipped by 4 bases and J by 5 bases, with 18 bases between them. This CDR3 contains 16 residues. CDR3 amino acids: CASSRVAGPGDQPQHF. The CDR3 coding sequence is TGTGCCAGTAGTAGGGTAGCGGGACCTGGGGATCAGCCCCAGCATTTT.

This clonotype occurred once. The junction shows a germline mismatch at one end, possibly a read error. V usage is TRBV7-2 and J usage is TRBJ2-6, with a tentative D call TRBD2 (5 bases). Germline V lookup: CDR1 SGHTA, CDR2 FQGNSA. This CDR3 has 13 amino acids. The CDR3 nucleotides are TGTGCCGGCAGCCGGGGTGGGGCCAACGTCCTGACTTTC. It is translated as CAGSRGGANVLTF.

This CDR3 reads CATSRDMGEIETQYF. In nucleotides, the CDR3 is TGTGCCACCAGCAGAGATATGGGTGAGATTGAGACCCAGTACTTC. The V and J genes are TRBV15 and TRBJ2-5; D is ambiguous. V was pared by 0 bases and J by 5 bases, with 13 bases between. Germline-derived CDR1 and CDR2 are LNHNV and YYDKDF (reference sequence). The CDR3 has 15 residues. Based on the CDR3 plus reference TRBV15 and TRBJ2-5, the full variable domain is DAMVIQNPRYQVTQFGKPVTLSCSQTLNHNVMYWYQQKSSQAPKLLFHYYDKDFNNEADTPDNFQSRRPNTSFCFLDIRSPGLGDTAMYLCATSRDMGEIETQYFGPGTRLLVL.

This clonotype appeared a few times. The rearrangement joins TRBV7-2 to TRBJ2-7; TRBD2 is a possible D gene (5 bases). The CDR3 runs 14 residues. Trimming cost V 6 bases and J 0 bases, with 12 bases left between them. Germline-derived CDR1 and CDR2 are SGHTA and FQGNSA. CDR3 coding DNA: TGTGCCAGCAGTTCCGGACTTATCTCCTACGAGCAGTACTTC. Translating it yields CASSSGLISYEQYF.

There are a few counts of this clonotype. The rearrangement uses TRBV12-3 or TRBV12-4 and TRBJ2-6; the match to TRBD2 covers 7 bases. J was trimmed by 2 bases and V by 6 bases; bases with no gene match: 10. The CDR3 loop spans 17 amino acids. The CDR3 region has the DNA TGTGCCAGCAGCCCCCGACCGGGAGGCCCTGGGGCCAACGTCCTGACTTTC. As protein: CASSPRPGGPGANVLTF.

The chain carries TRBV2 and TRBJ1-1, with 7 bases that match TRBD1. Germline CDR1 SNHLY, CDR2 FYNNEI. This CDR3 comprises 17 residues. V dropped 5 bases and J dropped 0; count of bases not matched to a gene: 12. The CDR3 DNA sequence: TGTGCCAGCAGTCTAACGACAGGGACGGGCGTGAACACTGAAGCTTTCTTT. Translation gives CASSLTTGTGVNTEAFF.

This clonotype was picked up many times. This chain joins TRBV6-6 and TRBJ1-5, with a possible D match to TRBD1 (5 bases). The germline V gene encodes CDR1 MNHNY and CDR2 SVGAGI (reference sequence). The CDR3 length is 12 residues. The ends were cut back, 8 bases at V and 9 bases at J, with 14 bases in the middle. The CDR3 nucleotides are TGTGCCAGCGGACAAGATAAGGGGCCCCAGCATTTT. Protein: CASGQDKGPQHF.

As to this clonotype: A junction end diverges from the germline sequence, so it may reflect a read error. The chain employs TRBV4-1 and TRBJ2-6; the match to TRBD1 covers 8 bases. The CDR3 runs 14 residues. In germline, CDR1 is MGHRA, CDR2 YSYEKL. The CDR3 here is CASSQGGGDRVLTF. The CDR3 DNA is TGTGCCAGCAGCCAAGGAGGAGGGGACAGGGTCCTGACTTTC.

This chain uses TRBV5-1 with TRBJ1-4; 8 bases fit TRBD1. This CDR3 has 18 amino acids. CDR1 is SGHRS, CDR2 YFSETQ, per germline. The junction had 11 bases not matched to a gene; V was cut back by 4 bases and J by 0 bases. This chain's CDR3 is CASSVTTGETSTNEKLFF. The CDR3 DNA reads TGCGCCAGCAGCGTTACGACAGGGGAAACTTCAACTAATGAAAAACTGTTTTTT.

This chain uses TRBV6-5 with TRBJ1-3; D call uncertain. The V gene lost 0 bases and the J gene lost 2 bases, with 5 bases spanning the gap. The CDR3 is made up of 14 amino acids. The germline CDR1 and CDR2 sequences are MNHEY and SVGAGI. The CDR3, as DNA: TGTGCCAGCAGTTACTCGGCAACTGGAAACACCATATATTTT. It specifies CASSYSATGNTIYF.

This clonotype was recorded once. V is TRBV5-5 and J is TRBJ2-2; weak D call: TRBD1 (5 bases). Per germline, CDR1 SGHKS and CDR2 YYEKEE (reference sequence). There are 16 residues in the CDR3. The germline V and J ends were trimmed by 4 bases and 1 base, with 14 bases remaining between them. The CDR3 DNA follows: TGTGCCAGCAGCGGGTGGGGCATCCTGAACACCGGGGAGCTGTTTTTT. Its translation is CASSGWGILNTGELFF.

This clonotype was recorded a few times. V is TRBV5-6 and J is TRBJ2-5, with D perhaps matching TRBD1 (6 bases). V gave up 6 bases and J gave up 1 base, with 16 bases separating them. In germline, CDR1 is SGHDT, CDR2 YYEEEE. This CDR3 comprises 15 residues. The CDR3 is CASTEGGQTQETQYF. In DNA form, the CDR3 reads TGTGCCAGCACCGAGGGCGGACAGACCCAAGAGACCCAGTACTTC.

The chain employs TRBV29-1 and TRBJ1-2; TRBD1 matches 8 bases. The V gene end was trimmed by 8 bases and the J gene end by 6 bases; junction bases not matched to a gene: 8. The CDR3 runs 12 residues. In germline, CDR1 is SQVTM, CDR2 ANQGSEA. This chain's CDR3 is CSLRQGAHGYTF. CDR3 coding DNA: TGCAGCTTGAGGCAGGGGGCGCATGGCTACACCTTC.

A note on this clonotype: This may stem from a read error, because a much larger clone lies one nucleotide away. The chain combines TRBV10-3 with TRBJ2-7; TRBD2 might be the D (5 bases). The CDR3 is made up of 15 amino acids. Germline V gene lookup returns CDR1 ENHRY and CDR2 SYGVKD. V was shortened by 6 bases and J by 0 bases, with 15 bases between the two germline ends. CDR3 nucleotides: TGTGCCATCAGATCTAGCAGGTCGAGCTCCTACGAGCAGTACTTC. The encoded protein is CAIRSSRSSSYEQYF.

This clonotype was seen repeatedly, ten times or more. The rearrangement joins TRBV15 to TRBJ1-5; 10 positions agree with TRBD1. V shed 1 base and J 2 bases; nucleotides not matched to a gene: 2. Germline assignment: CDR1 LNHNV and CDR2 YYDKDF (reference sequence). The CDR3 has 16 amino acids. This chain's CDR3 is CATSRAGTGGNQPQHF. CDR3 in DNA: TGTGCCACCAGCAGAGCCGGGACAGGGGGCAATCAGCCCCAGCATTTT. Full variable domain (outside the CDR3, taken from reference TRBV15 and TRBJ1-5): DAMVIQNPRYQVTQFGKPVTLSCSQTLNHNVMYWYQQKSSQAPKLLFHYYDKDFNNEADTPDNFQSRRPNTSFCFLDIRSPGLGDTAMYLCATSRAGTGGNQPQHFGDGTRLSIL.

This clonotype was detected ten times or more. The V and J genes are TRBV15 and TRBJ2-5, with TRBD2 identical over 7 bases. This CDR3 spans 12 amino acids. After removal of 8 bases from V and 3 bases from J, the junction contained 3 bases not matched to a gene. The V gene's germline CDR1 is LNHNV and CDR2 YYDKDF (reference sequence). CDR3 in amino acids: CATAAGEETQYF. The CDR3 DNA is TGTGCCACCGCGGCGGGAGAAGAGACCCAGTACTTC.

This clonotype was counted ten times or more. The rearrangement uses TRBV29-1 and TRBJ1-1; tentatively, D is TRBD1 (6 bases). Germline V gene data show CDR1 as SQVTM and CDR2 as ANQGSEA. V was cut by 3 bases and J by 5 bases, with 10 bases left in between. This CDR3 has 12 amino acids. CDR3 sequence: CSVETQGTEAFF. The CDR3 coding sequence is TGCAGCGTTGAGACACAGGGAACTGAAGCTTTCTTT.

As for this clonotype: A read error may produce the germline difference seen at one junction end. The V gene is TRBV9, the J gene TRBJ1-1, with 7 positions matching TRBD1. The CDR3 covers 15 residues. Germline-derived CDR1 and CDR2 are SGDLS and YYNGEE. The CDR3 region has the DNA TGCGCCAGCAGCTTCCGGGACAGCTTAAACACTGAAGCTTTCTTT. Amino acid sequence: CASSFRDSLNTEAFF.

V gene TRBV6-6 combines with J gene TRBJ2-2; 9 nucleotides align to TRBD2. The CDR3 loop spans 16 amino acids. Trimming took 5 bases from V and 5 from J; bases not matched to a gene: 9. The germline V gene has CDR1 MNHNY and CDR2 SVGAGI (reference sequence). The CDR3: CASSEGWLAGTGELFF. The CDR3 nucleotides are TGTGCCAGCAGTGAAGGGTGGCTAGCGGGAACCGGGGAGCTGTTTTTT.

This clonotype was counted many times. The chain uses TRBV19 and TRBJ1-2; 8 bases match TRBD1. The junction had 12 bases not matched to a gene; V was cut back by 6 bases and J by 6 bases. CDR1 LNHDA and CDR2 SQIVND come from the germline V gene (reference sequence). This CDR3 has 15 residues. The CDR3 DNA reads TGTGCCAGTAGGGACCCAGGGGGCTTACTTCATGGCTACACCTTC. This translates into CASRDPGGLLHGYTF.

As for this clonotype: A read error may account for a junction end that differs from germline. The chain couples TRBV7-3 to TRBJ1-1, with TRBD1 as a possible D gene (5 bases). CDR1 and CDR2 (germline): SGHTA, FQGTGA. The CDR3 consists of 15 residues. The DNA for the CDR3 is TGCGCCAGCAGCCAACATGGCCAGGGTAACACTGAAGCTTTCTTT. Amino acid sequence: CASSQHGQGNTEAFF.

The J gene is TRBJ1-1, the V gene TRBV13; weak D call: TRBD1 (5 bases). Trimming stripped 6 bases from V and 5 bases from J, with 13 bases between. The CDR3 length is 13 residues. CDR1 and CDR2 from the germline V gene are PRHDT and FYEKMQ (reference sequence). CDR3: CASSRDLKTEAFF. Here the CDR3 DNA reads TGTGCCAGCAGTCGGGACCTTAAGACTGAAGCTTTCTTT.

As to this clonotype: A read error may be the cause here, since a much bigger clone is one base away. The chain uses TRBV25-1 and TRBJ2-7; 10 bases agree with TRBD2. The germline V gene has CDR1 MGHDK and CDR2 SYGVNS. V was clipped by 6 bases and J by 5 bases; unmatched bases: 7. There are 14 residues in the CDR3. The chain's CDR3 is CASSLGTSVDEQYF. In DNA, the CDR3 is TGTGCCAGCAGCCTCGGGACTAGCGTCGACGAGCAGTACTTC.

Comment on this clonotype: This clone may be a read error of a much larger clone one base away. The chain has TRBV10-3 and TRBJ2-5; TRBD2 is a possible D gene (7 bases). CDR3 length: 15 amino acids. Deletions cut 11 bases from V and 4 bases from J, with 23 bases between. From germline, CDR1 is ENHRY and CDR2 SYGVKD. The CDR3 reads CASAPGGPEGETQYF. The CDR3 coding sequence is TGTGCCTCCGCTCCGGGGGGCCCAGAGGGAGAGACCCAGTACTTC.